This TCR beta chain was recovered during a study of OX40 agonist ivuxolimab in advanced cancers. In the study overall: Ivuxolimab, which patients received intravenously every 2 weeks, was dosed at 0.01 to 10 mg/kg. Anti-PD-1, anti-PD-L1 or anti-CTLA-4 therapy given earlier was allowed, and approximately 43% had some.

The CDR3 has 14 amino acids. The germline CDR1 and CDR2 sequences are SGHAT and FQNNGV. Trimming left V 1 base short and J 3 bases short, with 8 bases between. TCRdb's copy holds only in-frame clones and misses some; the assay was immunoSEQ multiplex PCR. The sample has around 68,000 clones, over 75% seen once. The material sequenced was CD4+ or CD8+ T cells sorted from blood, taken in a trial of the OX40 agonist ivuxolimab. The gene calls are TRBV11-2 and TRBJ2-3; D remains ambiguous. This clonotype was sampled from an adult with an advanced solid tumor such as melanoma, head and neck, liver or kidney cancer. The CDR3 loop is CASSLGPATDTQYF. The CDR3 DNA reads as TGTGCCAGCAGCTTAGGTCCAGCTACAGATACGCAGTATTTT. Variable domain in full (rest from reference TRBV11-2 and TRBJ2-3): EAGVAQSPRYKIIEKRQSVAFWCNPISGHATLYWYQQILGQGPKLLIQFQNNGVVDDSQLPKDRFSAERLKGVDSTLKIQPAKLEDSAVYLCASSLGPATDTQYFGPGTRLTVL.